The 6 T cell receptor beta chains below were found in one sample sequenced in a study of T-cell memory formation after mild COVID-19 (dated by TCRdb to the early 2020s). The library was produced with 5' RACE. Sequencing instrument: Illumina NovaSeq 6000. The public reads were quality trimmed at Q25 with fastp and then assembled into clones with MiXCR by TCRdb, keeping productive beta chains. Each entry merges the rows of one CDR3 protein and shows their most common DNA and genes. The sample profile shows about 82,000 distinct CDR3 sequences; around an eighth of them were found once. Of the sample, around a quarter falls within the top ten clones. Sequences were obtained from PBMCs or a T cell subset sorted from them (not recorded which). The receptor set was obtained from an adult woman who had mild COVID-19 (a few samples of this study predate the infection). The sample titles of this study are shuffled in the database, so cell type and time point are left out; the donor was told from shared clones.

This clonotype was seen many times. The chain couples TRBV7-3 to TRBJ2-3; a weak D match, TRBD2 (5 bases). The CDR3 totals 14 residues. V dropped 2 bases and J dropped 1 base, with 7 bases sitting between them. Germline V lookup: CDR1 SGHTA, CDR2 FQGTGA. The CDR3 DNA follows: TGTGCCAGCAGCTTACTCGGGGGCACAGATACGCAGTATTTT. Encoded protein: CASSLLGGTDTQYF.

This chain connects TRBV29-1 to TRBJ2-5, with 7 bases aligning to TRBD2. The CDR3 is 13 residues long. Germline V gene data show CDR1 as SQVTM and CDR2 as ANQGSEA. V shed 4 bases and J 0 bases; nucleotides not matched to a gene: 2. The CDR3 here is CSVALANQETQYF. The CDR3 nucleotides are TGCAGCGTTGCACTAGCGAACCAAGAGACCCAGTACTTC.

The sample holds a few counts of this clonotype. The genes are TRBV20-1 and TRBJ2-7, with 11 nucleotides matching TRBD2. Looked up from germline, CDR1 is DFQATT and CDR2 is SNEGSKA (reference sequence). The CDR3 totals 17 residues. With 1 base clipped from V and 4 bases from J, the junction kept 12 bases outside the gene matches. CDR3 coding DNA: TGCAGTGCTAGAGGGTTACTCACCGGGACTAGCGGTTACGAGCAGTACTTC. It specifies CSARGLLTGTSGYEQYF.

This chain uses TRBV3-1 with TRBJ2-1; TRBD2 agrees at 14 bases. Germline V gene lookup returns CDR1 LGHDT and CDR2 YNNKEL (reference sequence). The length of the CDR3 is 20 residues. V shed 4 bases and J 0 bases; nucleotides not matched to a gene: 11. Here the CDR3 DNA reads TGTGCCAGCAGCCCGAGCCCCCGGACTAGCGGGAGGTACTCCTACAATGAGCAGTTCTTC. Encoded protein: CASSPSPRTSGRYSYNEQFF.

This sequence joins TRBV7-9 and TRBJ2-2; D unresolved. Germline loops: CDR1 SEHNR, CDR2 FQNEAQ (reference sequence). The CDR3 is made up of 15 amino acids. V gave up 3 bases and J gave up 13 bases, with 21 bases separating them. The DNA of the CDR3 is TGTGCCAGCAGCTTTCTCACTGCCGGTCGCGACGGGCTGTTTTTT. It is translated as CASSFLTAGRDGLFF.

The J gene is TRBJ2-1, the V gene TRBV12-3 or TRBV12-4; D is perhaps TRBD1 (6 bases). The CDR3 contains 17 residues. Between the trimmed V and J ends, which lost 5 bases and 8 bases, there was a span of 25 bases. DNA of the CDR3: TGTGCCAGCAGTCCGGGGAGACAGGTCCCAATGTGGCATGAGCAGTTCTTC. It is translated as CASSPGRQVPMWHEQFF.